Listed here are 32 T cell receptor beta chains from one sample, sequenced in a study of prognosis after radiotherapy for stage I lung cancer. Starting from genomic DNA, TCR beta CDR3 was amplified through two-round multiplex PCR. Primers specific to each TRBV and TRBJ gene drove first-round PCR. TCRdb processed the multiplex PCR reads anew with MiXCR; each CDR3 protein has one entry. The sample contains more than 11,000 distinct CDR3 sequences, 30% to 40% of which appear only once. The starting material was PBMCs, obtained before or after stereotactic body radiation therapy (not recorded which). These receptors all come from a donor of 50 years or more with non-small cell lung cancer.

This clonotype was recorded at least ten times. The CDR3 spells CSAKIRGSGKSGELFF. CDR3 sequence (DNA): TGCAGTGCTAAAATCCGGGGTAGCGGGAAATCCGGGGAGCTGTTTTTT. V usage is TRBV20-1 and J usage is TRBJ2-2; 8 bases agree with TRBD2. Per the germline V gene, CDR1 is DFQATT and CDR2 is SNEGSKA (reference sequence). J was trimmed by 6 bases and V by 4 bases; bases with no gene match: 13. The CDR3 totals 16 residues.

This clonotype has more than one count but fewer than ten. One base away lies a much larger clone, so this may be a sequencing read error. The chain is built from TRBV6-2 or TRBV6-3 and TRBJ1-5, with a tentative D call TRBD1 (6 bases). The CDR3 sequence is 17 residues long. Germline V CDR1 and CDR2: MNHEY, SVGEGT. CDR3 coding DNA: TGTGCCGGCAGTCCTTCCAGGGGCAGAGGGGACAATCAGCCCCAGCATTTT. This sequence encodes CAGSPSRGRGDNQPQHF.

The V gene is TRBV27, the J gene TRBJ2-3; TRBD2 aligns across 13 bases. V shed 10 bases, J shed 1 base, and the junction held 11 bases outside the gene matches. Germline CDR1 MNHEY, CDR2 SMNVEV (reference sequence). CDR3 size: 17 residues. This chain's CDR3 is CANITTSGRAGTDTQYF. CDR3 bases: TGTGCCAACATAACCACTAGCGGGAGGGCCGGCACAGATACGCAGTATTTT.

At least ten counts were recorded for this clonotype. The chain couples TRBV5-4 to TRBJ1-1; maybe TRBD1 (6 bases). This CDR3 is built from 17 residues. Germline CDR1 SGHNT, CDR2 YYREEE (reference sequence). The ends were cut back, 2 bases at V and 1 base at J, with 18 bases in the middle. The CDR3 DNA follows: TGTGCCAGCAGCTTAGGGGGGTTTGTAGGGAGGAACACTGAAGCTTTCTTT. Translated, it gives CASSLGGFVGRNTEAFF. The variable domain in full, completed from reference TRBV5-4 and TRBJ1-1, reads ETGVTQSPTHLIKTRGQQVTLRCSSQSGHNTVSWYQQALGQGPQFIFQYYREEENGRGNFPPRFSGLQFPNYSSELNVNALELDDSALYLCASSLGGFVGRNTEAFFGQGTRLTVV.

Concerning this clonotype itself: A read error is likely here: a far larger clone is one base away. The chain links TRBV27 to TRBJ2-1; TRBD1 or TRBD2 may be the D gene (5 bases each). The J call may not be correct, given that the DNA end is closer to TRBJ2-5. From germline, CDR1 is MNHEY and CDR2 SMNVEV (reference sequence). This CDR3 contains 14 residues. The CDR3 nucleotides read TGTGCCAGCCAGAGGGGCAGGGCGCAAGATACCCAGTACTTC. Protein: CASQRGRAQDTQYF.

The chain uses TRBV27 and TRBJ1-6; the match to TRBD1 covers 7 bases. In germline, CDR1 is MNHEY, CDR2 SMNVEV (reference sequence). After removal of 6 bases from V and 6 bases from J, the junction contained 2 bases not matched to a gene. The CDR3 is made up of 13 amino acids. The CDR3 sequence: CASSGTANSPLHF. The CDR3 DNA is TGTGCCAGCAGCGGGACAGCTAATTCACCCCTCCACTTT.

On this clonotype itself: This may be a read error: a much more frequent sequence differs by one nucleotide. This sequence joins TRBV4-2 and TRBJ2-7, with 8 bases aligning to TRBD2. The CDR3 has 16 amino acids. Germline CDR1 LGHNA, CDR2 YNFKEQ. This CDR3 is CARSQGRSGSSYEQYF. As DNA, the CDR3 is TGTGCCAGAAGCCAAGGTCGGAGCGGGAGCTCCTACGAGCAGTACTTC.

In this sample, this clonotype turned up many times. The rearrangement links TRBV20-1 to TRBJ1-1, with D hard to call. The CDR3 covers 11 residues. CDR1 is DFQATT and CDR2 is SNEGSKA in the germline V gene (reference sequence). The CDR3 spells CSFVKDTEAFF. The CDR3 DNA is TGCAGCTTTGTGAAGGACACTGAAGCTTTCTTT.

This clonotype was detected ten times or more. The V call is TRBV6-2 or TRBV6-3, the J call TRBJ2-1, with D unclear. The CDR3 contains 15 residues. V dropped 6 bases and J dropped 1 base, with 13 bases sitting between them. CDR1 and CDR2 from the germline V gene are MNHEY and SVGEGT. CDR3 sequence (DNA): TGTGCCAGCAGGGTTACTACAAATTCCTACAATGAGCAGTTCTTC. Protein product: CASRVTTNSYNEQFF.

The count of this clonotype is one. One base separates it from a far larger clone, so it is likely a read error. In DNA, the CDR3 is TGTGCCAGCAGCCAAGGAGCGGGAGGGACTGTATATGAGCAGTTCTTC. Translated: CASSQGAGGTVYEQFF. V is TRBV9 and J is TRBJ2-1, with 10 bases that match TRBD2. The trim removed 4 bases at V and 8 bases at J, leaving 12 bases unmatched. Germline V gene sequence: CDR1 SGDLS, CDR2 YYNGEE. The CDR3 sequence is 16 residues long.

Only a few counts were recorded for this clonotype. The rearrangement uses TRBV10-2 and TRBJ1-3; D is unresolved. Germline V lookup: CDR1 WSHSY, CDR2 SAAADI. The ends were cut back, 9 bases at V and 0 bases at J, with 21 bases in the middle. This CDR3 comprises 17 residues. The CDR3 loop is CASDFLYGVSSGNTIYF. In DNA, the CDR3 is TGCGCCAGTGACTTTCTATACGGGGTTAGCTCTGGAAACACCATATATTTT.

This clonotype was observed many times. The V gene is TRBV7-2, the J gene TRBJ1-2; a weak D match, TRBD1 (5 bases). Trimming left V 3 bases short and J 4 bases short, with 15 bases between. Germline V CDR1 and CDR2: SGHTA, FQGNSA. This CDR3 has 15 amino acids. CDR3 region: CASSFSTASLYGYTF. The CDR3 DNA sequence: TGTGCCAGCAGCTTCTCGACAGCGAGCCTCTATGGCTACACCTTC.

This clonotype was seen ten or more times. DNA for the CDR3: TGCAGCGCCAGGGAGTTCCATGGCTACACCTTC. This gives the protein CSAREFHGYTF. The chain joins TRBV29-1 to TRBJ1-2, with D tentatively TRBD1 (5 bases). From germline, CDR1 is SQVTM and CDR2 ANQGSEA. Trimming removed 7 bases from V and 6 bases from J, with 12 bases in between. CDR3 size: 11 residues.

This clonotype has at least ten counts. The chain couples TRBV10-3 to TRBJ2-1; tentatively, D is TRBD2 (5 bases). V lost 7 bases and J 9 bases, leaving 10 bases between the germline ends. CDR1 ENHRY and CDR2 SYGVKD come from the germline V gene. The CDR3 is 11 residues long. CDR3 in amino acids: CAIKGEGEQFF. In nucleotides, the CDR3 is TGTGCCATCAAGGGTGAGGGTGAGCAGTTCTTC.

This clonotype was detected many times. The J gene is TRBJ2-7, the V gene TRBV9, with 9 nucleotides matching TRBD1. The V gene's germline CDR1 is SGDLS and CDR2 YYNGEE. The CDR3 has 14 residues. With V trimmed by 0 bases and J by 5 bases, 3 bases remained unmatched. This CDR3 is CASSVAGQGNEQYF. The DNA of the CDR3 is TGTGCCAGCAGCGTAGCGGGACAGGGAAACGAGCAGTACTTC. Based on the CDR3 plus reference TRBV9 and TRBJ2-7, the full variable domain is DSGVTQTPKHLITATGQRVTLRCSPRSGDLSVYWYQQSLDQGLQFLIQYYNGEERAKGNILERFSAQQFPDLHSELNLSSLELGDSALYFCASSVAGQGNEQYFGPGTRLTVT.

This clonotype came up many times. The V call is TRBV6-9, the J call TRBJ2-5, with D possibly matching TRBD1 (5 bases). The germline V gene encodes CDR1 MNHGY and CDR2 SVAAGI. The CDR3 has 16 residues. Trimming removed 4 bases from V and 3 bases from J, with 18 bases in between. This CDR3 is CASSSALGWTKETQYF. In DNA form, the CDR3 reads TGTGCCAGCAGTTCGGCCCTCGGGTGGACAAAAGAGACCCAGTACTTC.

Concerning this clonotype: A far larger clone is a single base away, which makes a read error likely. CDR3 nucleotide sequence: TGTCCCAGCACCACCTTGGGGCGGGGTTACAATGAGCAGTTCTTC. Its protein product is CPSTTLGRGYNEQFF. The rearrangement joins TRBV7-3 to TRBJ2-1; D possibly corresponds to TRBD2 (6 bases). The CDR3 totals 15 residues. Germline-derived CDR1 and CDR2 are SGHTA and FQGTGA.

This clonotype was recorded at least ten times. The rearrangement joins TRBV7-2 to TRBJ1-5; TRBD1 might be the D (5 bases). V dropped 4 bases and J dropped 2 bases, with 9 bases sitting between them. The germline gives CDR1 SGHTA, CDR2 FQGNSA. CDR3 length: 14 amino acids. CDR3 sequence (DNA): TGTGCCAGCAGCTGGGACCACGGCAATCAGCCCCAGCATTTT. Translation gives CASSWDHGNQPQHF.

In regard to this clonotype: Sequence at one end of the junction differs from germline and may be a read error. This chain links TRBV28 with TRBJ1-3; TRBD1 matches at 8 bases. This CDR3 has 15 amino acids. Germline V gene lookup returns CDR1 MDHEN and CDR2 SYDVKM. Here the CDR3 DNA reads TGTGCCAGCAGGTCGGACAGGGCTAGTGGAAACACTATATATTTT. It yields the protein CASRSDRASGNTIYF. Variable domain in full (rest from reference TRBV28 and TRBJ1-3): DVKVTQSSRYLVKRTGEKVFLECVQDMDHENMFWYRQDPGLGLRLIYFSYDVKMKEKGDIPEGYSVSREKKERFSLILESASTNQTSMYLCASRSDRASGNTIYFGEGSWLTVV.

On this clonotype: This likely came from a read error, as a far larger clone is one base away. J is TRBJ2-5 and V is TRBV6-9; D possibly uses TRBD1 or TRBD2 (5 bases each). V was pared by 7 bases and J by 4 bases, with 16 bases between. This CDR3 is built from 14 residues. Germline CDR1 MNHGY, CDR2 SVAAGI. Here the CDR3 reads CASIYSRGTETQYF. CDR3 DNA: TGTGCCAGCATTTACTCCCGGGGCACAGAGACCCAGTACTTC.

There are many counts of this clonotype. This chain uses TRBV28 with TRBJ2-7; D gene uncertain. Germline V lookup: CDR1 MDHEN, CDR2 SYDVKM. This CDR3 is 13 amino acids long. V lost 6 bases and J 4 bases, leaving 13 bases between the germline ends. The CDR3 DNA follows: TGTGCCAGCAGCTCCCTGCATGGTTACGAGCAGTACTTC. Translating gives CASSSLHGYEQYF. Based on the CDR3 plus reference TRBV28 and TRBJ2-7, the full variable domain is DVKVTQSSRYLVKRTGEKVFLECVQDMDHENMFWYRQDPGLGLRLIYFSYDVKMKEKGDIPEGYSVSREKKERFSLILESASTNQTSMYLCASSSLHGYEQYFGPGTRLTVT.

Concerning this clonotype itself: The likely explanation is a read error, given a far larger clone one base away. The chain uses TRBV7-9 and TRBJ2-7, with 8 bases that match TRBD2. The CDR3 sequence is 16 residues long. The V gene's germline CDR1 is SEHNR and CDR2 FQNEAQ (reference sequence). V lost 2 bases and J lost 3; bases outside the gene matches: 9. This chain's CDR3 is CASSLSGSGTFYEQYF. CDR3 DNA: TGTGCCAGCAGCTTAAGCGGTAGCGGGACCTTCTACGAGCAGTACTTC.

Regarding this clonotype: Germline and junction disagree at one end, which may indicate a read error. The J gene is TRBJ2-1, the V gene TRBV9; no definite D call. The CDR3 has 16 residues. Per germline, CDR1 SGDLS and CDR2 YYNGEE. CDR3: CASSVGGPTSYNGQFF. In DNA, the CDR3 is TGTGCCAGCAGCGTAGGAGGCCCAACCTCCTACAATGGGCAGTTCTTC.

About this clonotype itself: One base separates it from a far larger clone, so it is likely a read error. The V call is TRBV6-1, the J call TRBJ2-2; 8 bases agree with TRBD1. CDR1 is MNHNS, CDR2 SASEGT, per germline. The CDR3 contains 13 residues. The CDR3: CASGDRGTGELFF. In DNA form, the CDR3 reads TGTGCCAGCGGTGACAGGGGCACCGGGGAGCTGTTTTTT.

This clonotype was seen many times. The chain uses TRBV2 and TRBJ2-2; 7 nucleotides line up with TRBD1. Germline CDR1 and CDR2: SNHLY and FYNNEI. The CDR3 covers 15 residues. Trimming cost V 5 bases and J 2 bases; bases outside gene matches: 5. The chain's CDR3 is CASSIRDSNTGELFF. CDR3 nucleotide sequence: TGTGCCAGCAGTATCCGGGACAGTAACACCGGGGAGCTGTTTTTT.

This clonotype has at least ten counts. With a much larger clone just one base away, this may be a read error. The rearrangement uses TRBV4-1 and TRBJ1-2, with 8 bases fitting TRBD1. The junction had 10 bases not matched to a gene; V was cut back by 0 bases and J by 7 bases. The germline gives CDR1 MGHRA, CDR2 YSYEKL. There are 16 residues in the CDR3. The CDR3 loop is CASSQEGYGQGFGYTF. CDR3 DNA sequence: TGCGCCAGCAGCCAAGAGGGCTACGGACAGGGTTTTGGCTACACCTTC.

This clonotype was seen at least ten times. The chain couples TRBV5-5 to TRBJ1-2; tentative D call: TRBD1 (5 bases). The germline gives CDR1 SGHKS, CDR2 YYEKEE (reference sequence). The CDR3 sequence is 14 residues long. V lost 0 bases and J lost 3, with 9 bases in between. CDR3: CASSLGPGDYGYTF. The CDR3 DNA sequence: TGTGCCAGCAGCTTGGGTCCGGGGGACTATGGCTACACCTTC.

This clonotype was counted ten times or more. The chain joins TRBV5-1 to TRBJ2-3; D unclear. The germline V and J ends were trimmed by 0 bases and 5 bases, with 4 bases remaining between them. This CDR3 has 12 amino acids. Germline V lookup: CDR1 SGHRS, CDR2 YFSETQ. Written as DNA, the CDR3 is TGCGCCAGCAGCTTGGAGGAAGATACGCAGTATTTT. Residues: CASSLEEDTQYF.

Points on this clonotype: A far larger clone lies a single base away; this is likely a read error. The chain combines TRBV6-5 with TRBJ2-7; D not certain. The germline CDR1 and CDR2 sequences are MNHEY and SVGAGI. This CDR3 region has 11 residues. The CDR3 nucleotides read TGTGCCATCAGTCTTTTAAACGAGCAGTACTTC. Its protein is CAISLLNEQYF.

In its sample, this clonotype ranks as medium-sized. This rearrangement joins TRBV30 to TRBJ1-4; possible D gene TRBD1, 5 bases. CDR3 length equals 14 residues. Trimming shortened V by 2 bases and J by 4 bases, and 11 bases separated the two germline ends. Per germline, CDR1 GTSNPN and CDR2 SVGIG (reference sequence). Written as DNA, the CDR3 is TGTGCCTGGAGTCCCGGGACCGGTAATGAAAAACTGTTTTTT. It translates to CAWSPGTGNEKLFF.

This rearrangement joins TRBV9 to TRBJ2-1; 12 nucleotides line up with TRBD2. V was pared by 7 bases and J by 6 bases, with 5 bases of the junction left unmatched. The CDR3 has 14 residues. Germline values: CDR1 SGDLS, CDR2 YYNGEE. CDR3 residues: CASPTSGRTNEQFF. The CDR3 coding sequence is TGTGCCAGCCCAACTAGCGGGAGGACCAATGAGCAGTTCTTC.

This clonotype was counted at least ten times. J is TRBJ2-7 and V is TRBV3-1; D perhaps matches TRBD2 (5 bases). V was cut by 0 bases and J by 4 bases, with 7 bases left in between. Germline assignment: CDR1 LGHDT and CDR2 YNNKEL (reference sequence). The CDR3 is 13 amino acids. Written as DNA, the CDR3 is TGTGCCAGCAGCCAAGAGAGAGGGTACGAGCAGTACTTC. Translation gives CASSQERGYEQYF.